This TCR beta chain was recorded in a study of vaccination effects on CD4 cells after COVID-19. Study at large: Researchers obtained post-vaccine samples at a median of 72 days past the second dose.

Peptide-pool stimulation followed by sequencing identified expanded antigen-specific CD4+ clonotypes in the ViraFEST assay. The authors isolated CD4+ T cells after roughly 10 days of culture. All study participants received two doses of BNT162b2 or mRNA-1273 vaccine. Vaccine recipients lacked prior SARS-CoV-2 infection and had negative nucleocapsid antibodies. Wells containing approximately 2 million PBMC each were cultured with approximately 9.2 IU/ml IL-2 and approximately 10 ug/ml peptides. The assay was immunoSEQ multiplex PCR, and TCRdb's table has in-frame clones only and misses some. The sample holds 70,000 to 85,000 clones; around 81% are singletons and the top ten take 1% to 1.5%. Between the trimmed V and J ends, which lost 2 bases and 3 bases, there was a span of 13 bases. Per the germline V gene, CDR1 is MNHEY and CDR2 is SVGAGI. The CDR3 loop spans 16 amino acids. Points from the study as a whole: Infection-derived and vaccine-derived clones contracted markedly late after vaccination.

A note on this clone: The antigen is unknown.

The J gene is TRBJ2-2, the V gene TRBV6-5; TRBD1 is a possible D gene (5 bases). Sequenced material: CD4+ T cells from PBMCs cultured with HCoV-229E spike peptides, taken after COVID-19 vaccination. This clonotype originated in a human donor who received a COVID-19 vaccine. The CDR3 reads CASSYGLGADTGELFF. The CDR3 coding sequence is TGTGCCAGCAGTTACGGCTTAGGGGCGGACACCGGGGAGCTGTTTTTT.